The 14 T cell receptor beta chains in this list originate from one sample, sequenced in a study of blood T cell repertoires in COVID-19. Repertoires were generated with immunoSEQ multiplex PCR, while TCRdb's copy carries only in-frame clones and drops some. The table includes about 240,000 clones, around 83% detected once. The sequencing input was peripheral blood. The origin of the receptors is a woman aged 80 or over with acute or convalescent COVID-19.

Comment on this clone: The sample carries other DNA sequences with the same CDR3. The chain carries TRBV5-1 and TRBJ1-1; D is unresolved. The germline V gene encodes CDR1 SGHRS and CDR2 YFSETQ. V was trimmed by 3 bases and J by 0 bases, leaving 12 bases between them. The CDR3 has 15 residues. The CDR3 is CASSSSGGLNTEAFF. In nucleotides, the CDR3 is TGCGCCAGCAGCTCGAGCGGAGGGTTGAACACTGAAGCTTTCTTT.

As DNA, the CDR3 is TGTGCCAGCAGCCGGGACAACGGGCAGCCCCAGCATTTT. Its translation: CASSRDNGQPQHF. This sequence joins TRBV12-3 or TRBV12-4 and TRBJ1-5; a weak D match, TRBD1 (6 bases). V was clipped by 6 bases and J by 7 bases, with 13 bases between them. The CDR3 is 13 residues long.

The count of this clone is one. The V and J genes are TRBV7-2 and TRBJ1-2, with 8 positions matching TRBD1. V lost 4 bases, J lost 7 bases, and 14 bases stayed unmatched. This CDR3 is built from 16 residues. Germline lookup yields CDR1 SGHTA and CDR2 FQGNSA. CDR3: CASSSDRVTGRGGYTF. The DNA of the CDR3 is TGTGCCAGCAGCTCGGACAGGGTGACAGGGAGAGGTGGCTACACCTTC.

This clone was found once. CDR3 sequence reads: CASSMRVNMNTEAFF. The CDR3 nucleotides are TGTGCCAGTAGTATGCGGGTAAATATGAACACTGAAGCTTTCTTT. The V call is TRBV19, the J call TRBJ1-1, with D uncertain. CDR3 length: 15 amino acids. Germline loops: CDR1 LNHDA, CDR2 SQIVND (reference sequence). Trimming removed 3 bases at V and 0 bases at J, with 11 bases between.

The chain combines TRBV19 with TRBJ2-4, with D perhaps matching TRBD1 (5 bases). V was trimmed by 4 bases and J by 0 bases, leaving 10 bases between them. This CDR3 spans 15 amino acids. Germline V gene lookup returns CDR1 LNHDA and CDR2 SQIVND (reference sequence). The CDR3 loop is CASSTDSLAKNIQYF. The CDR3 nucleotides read TGTGCCAGTAGTACTGACAGTTTAGCCAAAAACATTCAGTACTTC.

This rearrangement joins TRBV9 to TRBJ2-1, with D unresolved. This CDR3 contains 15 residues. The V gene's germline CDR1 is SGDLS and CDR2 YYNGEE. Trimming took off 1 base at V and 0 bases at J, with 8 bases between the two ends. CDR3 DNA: TGTGCCAGCAGCGTACAGGCCCTCTCCTACAATGAGCAGTTCTTC. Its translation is CASSVQALSYNEQFF.

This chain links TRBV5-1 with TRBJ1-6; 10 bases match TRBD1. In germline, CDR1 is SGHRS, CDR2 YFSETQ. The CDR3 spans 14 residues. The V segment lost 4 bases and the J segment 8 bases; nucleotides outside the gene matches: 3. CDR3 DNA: TGCGCCAGCAGCATCGACAGGGGGCATTCACCCCTCCACTTT. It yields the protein CASSIDRGHSPLHF.

CDR3 loop: CASSDPATLPPDRTSTDTQYF. DNA for the CDR3: TGTGCCAGCAGTGACCCGGCGACATTACCCCCCGACAGGACTAGCACAGATACGCAGTATTTT. This chain uses TRBV2 with TRBJ2-3, with D possibly being TRBD1 (6 bases). V lost 3 bases and J 0 bases, leaving 28 bases between the germline ends. Germline V gives CDR1 SNHLY, CDR2 FYNNEI. The CDR3 length is 21 residues.

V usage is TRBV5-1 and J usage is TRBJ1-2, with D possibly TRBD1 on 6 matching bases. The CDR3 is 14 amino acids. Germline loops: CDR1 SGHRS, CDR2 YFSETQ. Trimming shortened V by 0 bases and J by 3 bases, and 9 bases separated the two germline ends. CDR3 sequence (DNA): TGCGCCAGCAGCTTGGATTCAGGGGACTATGGCTACACCTTC. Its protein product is CASSLDSGDYGYTF.

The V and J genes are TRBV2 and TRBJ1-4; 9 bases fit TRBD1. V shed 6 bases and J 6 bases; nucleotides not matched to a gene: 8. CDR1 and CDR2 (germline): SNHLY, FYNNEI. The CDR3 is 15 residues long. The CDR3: CASSKNRGLDEKLFF. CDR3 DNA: TGTGCCAGCAGCAAAAACAGGGGGCTAGATGAAAAACTGTTTTTT.

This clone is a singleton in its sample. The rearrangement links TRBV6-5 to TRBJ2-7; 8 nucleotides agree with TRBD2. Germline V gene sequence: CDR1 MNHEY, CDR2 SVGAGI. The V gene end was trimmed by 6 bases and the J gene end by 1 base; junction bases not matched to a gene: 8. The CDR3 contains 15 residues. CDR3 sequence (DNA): TGTGCCAGCAGCCAGAGCGGGGGACCATCCTACGAGCAGTACTTC. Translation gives CASSQSGGPSYEQYF.

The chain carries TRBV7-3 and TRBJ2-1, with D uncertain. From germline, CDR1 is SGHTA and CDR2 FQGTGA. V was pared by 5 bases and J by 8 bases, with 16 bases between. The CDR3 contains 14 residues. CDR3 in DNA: TGTGCCAGCAGCAGAGATCCTGGGCGCGATGAGCAGTTCTTC. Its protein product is CASSRDPGRDEQFF.

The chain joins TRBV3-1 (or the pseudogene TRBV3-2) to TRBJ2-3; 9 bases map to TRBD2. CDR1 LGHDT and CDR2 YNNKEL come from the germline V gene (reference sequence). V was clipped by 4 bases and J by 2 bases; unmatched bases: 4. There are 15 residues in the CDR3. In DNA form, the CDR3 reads TGTGCCAGCAGCCTAGCGGGGGACCCCACAGATACGCAGTATTTT. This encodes CASSLAGDPTDTQYF.

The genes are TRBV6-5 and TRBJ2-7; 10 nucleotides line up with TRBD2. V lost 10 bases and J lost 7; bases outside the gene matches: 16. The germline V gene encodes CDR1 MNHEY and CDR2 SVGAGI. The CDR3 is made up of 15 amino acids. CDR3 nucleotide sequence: TGTGCCACTCATCGGGGAAGCGGGGGGGCCCGAGAGCAGTACTTC. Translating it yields CATHRGSGGAREQYF.